This T cell receptor (beta chain) emerged from a study of blood T cell repertoires in COVID-19. Study details: The cDNA or gDNA used as material had been derived from T cells, B-cell-depleted T cells, or PBMCs.

CDR1 and CDR2 (germline): SGHNT, YYREEE (reference sequence). V gave up 4 bases and J gave up 4 bases, with 12 bases separating them. The CDR3 consists of 14 residues. Clones were read by immunoSEQ multiplex PCR, and TCRdb kept only the in-frame ones, dropping some. This table has 200,000 to 250,000 clones, around 88% appearing once. V usage is TRBV5-4 and J usage is TRBJ1-3; D perhaps matches TRBD1 (5 bases). This TCR was sampled from a woman aged 30 to 39 with COVID-19, enrolled during active disease. Sequenced input: peripheral blood. The CDR3 DNA follows: TGTGCCAGCAGCCCATCGGGGGACGGAAACACCATATATTTT. Translation: CASSPSGDGNTIYF.